Listed here are 30 T cell receptor beta chains from one sample, sequenced in a study of patients and donors after allogeneic stem cell transplantation. TCRdb re-called the RT-PCR reads through MiXCR, storing one row per CDR3 protein. The sample carries hundreds of thousands of distinct CDR3 sequences, approximately 16% recorded once. Input material: blood, either unsorted or a sorted T cell fraction (not recorded which). Receptors originate from a human donor who was either an allogeneic HSCT recipient or a stem cell or donor lymphocyte infusion donor (not recorded which). It is not recorded whose cells these are; they may come from a transplant donor.

This CDR3 is CASSHQGGDTEAFF. The CDR3 DNA is TGTGCCAGCAGTCATCAGGGAGGGGACACTGAAGCTTTCTTT. This rearrangement joins TRBV13 to TRBJ1-1; D is perhaps TRBD1 (5 bases). Germline V gives CDR1 PRHDT, CDR2 FYEKMQ (reference sequence). The CDR3 runs to 14 residues. Trimming removed 6 bases at V and 3 bases at J, with 14 bases between.

The rearrangement links TRBV7-2 to TRBJ1-6, with TRBD1 as a possible D gene (5 bases). Germline-derived CDR1 and CDR2 are SGHTA and FQGNSA. V was clipped by 2 bases and J by 8 bases, with 10 bases between them. The CDR3 consists of 14 residues. For the CDR3, the DNA is TGTGCCAGCAGCTTAAACAGACAGCATTCACCCCTCCACTTT. Its translation is CASSLNRQHSPLHF. Based on the CDR3 plus reference TRBV7-2 and TRBJ1-6, the full variable domain is GAGVSQSPSNKVTEKGKDVELRCDPISGHTALYWYRQSLGQGLEFLIYFQGNSAPDKSGLPSDRFSAERTGGSVSTLTIQRTQQEDSAVYLCASSLNRQHSPLHFGNGTRLTVT.

This clonotype was counted between two and nine times. The chain joins TRBV20-1 to TRBJ1-1, with D unresolved. Deletions cut 5 bases from V and 6 bases from J, with 10 bases between. Germline loops: CDR1 DFQATT, CDR2 SNEGSKA (reference sequence). The CDR3 consists of 11 residues. As DNA, the CDR3 is TGCAGTGCTCCCGGACGGCCTGAAGCTTTCTTT. This gives the protein CSAPGRPEAFF.

The chain carries TRBV15 and TRBJ1-5, with D unresolved. The V end was cut by 0 bases, the J end by 2 bases, with 8 bases between. Looked up from germline, CDR1 is LNHNV and CDR2 is YYDKDF (reference sequence). This CDR3 contains 15 residues. In DNA, the CDR3 is TGTGCCACCAGCAGAGATCCGAAGGGCAATCAGCCCCAGCATTTT. It is translated as CATSRDPKGNQPQHF.

The chain combines TRBV6-5 with TRBJ1-1; D not resolved. Trimming removed 2 bases at V and 11 bases at J, with 12 bases between. Germline CDR1 reads MNHEY; CDR2 reads SVGAGI. The CDR3 has 12 residues. The DNA for the CDR3 is TGTGCCAGCAGTTACGCGGGAGGCACGGCTTTCTTT. Translating gives CASSYAGGTAFF.

The J gene is TRBJ1-1, the V gene TRBV18; tentative D call: TRBD1 (5 bases). Germline CDR1 is KGHSH and CDR2 is LQKENI. V was pared by 6 bases and J by 2 bases, with 13 bases between. CDR3 length: 14 amino acids. The CDR3 bases are TGTGCCAGCTCGGTTGACAGAATCAACACTGAAGCTTTCTTT. Translated, it gives CASSVDRINTEAFF.

The sample holds many counts of this clonotype. This chain links TRBV15 with TRBJ2-3; 12 nucleotides line up with TRBD2. Trimming cost V 1 base and J 5 bases; bases outside gene matches: 10. Germline loops: CDR1 LNHNV, CDR2 YYDKDF (reference sequence). The CDR3 spans 18 residues. The CDR3: CATSRGVTSGSEGDTQYF. The CDR3 nucleotides read TGTGCCACCAGCAGAGGGGTGACTAGCGGGAGTGAGGGAGATACGCAGTATTTT.

A note on this clonotype: The junction does not match germline at one end; this may be a read error. The chain carries TRBV12-3 or TRBV12-4 and TRBJ2-3; 7 nucleotides agree with TRBD2. The CDR3 length is 12 residues. Here the CDR3 reads CTSSSGGDTQYF. CDR3 nucleotide sequence: TGTACCAGTTCCTCGGGAGGTGATACGCAGTATTTT.

The chain is built from TRBV9 and TRBJ2-7; D perhaps matches TRBD2 (6 bases). This CDR3 region has 15 residues. Between the trimmed V and J ends, which lost 4 bases and 0 bases, there was a span of 14 bases. CDR1 SGDLS and CDR2 YYNGEE come from the germline V gene. CDR3 DNA sequence: TGTGCCAGCAGCTATACCGGACTAAACTCCTACGAGCAGTACTTC. It is translated as CASSYTGLNSYEQYF.

This clonotype was observed a handful of times. The J gene is TRBJ2-7, the V gene TRBV7-3; D gene uncertain. The CDR3 extends over 14 amino acids. Germline V gives CDR1 SGHTA, CDR2 FQGTGA. Trimming took 1 base from V and 1 from J, leaving 8 bases between them. In DNA, the CDR3 is TGTGCCAGCAGCTTAAGGCCAGATTCCTACGAGCAGTACTTC. Residues: CASSLRPDSYEQYF.

The V gene is TRBV20-1, the J gene TRBJ2-1; tentatively, D is TRBD2 (6 bases). Trimming took 6 bases from V and 8 from J, leaving 20 bases between them. The CDR3 sequence is 14 residues long. CDR1 and CDR2 (germline): DFQATT, SNEGSKA (reference sequence). This CDR3 is CSALQLAPGYEQFF. As DNA, the CDR3 is TGCAGTGCCCTCCAGCTAGCGCCGGGGTATGAGCAGTTCTTC.

A few counts support this clonotype. The chain is built from TRBV6-5 and TRBJ2-1; TRBD2 might be the D (5 bases). The CDR3 spans 17 residues. CDR1 MNHEY and CDR2 SVGAGI come from the germline V gene. V lost 2 bases and J 0 bases, leaving 14 bases between the germline ends. The CDR3 loop is CASSYTRSGSSYNEQFF. The CDR3 bases are TGTGCCAGCAGTTACACGAGAAGTGGGAGCTCCTACAATGAGCAGTTCTTC.

In its sample, this clonotype was seen a few times. The J gene is TRBJ1-1, the V gene TRBV5-1; the match to TRBD1 covers 8 bases. The germline CDR1 and CDR2 sequences are SGHRS and YFSETQ. The CDR3 sequence is 14 residues long. Trimming cost V 3 bases and J 4 bases; bases outside gene matches: 5. The CDR3: CASSSGQGTTEAFF. The CDR3 DNA reads TGCGCCAGCAGCTCTGGACAGGGAACCACTGAAGCTTTCTTT.

V usage is TRBV20-1 and J usage is TRBJ2-7; D unresolved. From germline, CDR1 is DFQATT and CDR2 SNEGSKA (reference sequence). The CDR3 has 13 amino acids. Trimming pared 3 bases from V and 3 bases from J, leaving 12 bases between. The CDR3 loop is CSASGTAGYEQYF. Here the CDR3 DNA reads TGCAGTGCTAGTGGTACAGCCGGCTACGAGCAGTACTTC.

This clonotype was detected a few times. The chain couples TRBV20-1 to TRBJ2-1; 8 bases are a match to TRBD2. The germline V gene has CDR1 DFQATT and CDR2 SNEGSKA (reference sequence). V trimming: 3 bases; J trimming: 4 bases; junction bases outside the gene matches: 8. The CDR3 sequence is 15 residues long. CDR3 DNA sequence: TGCAGTGCTAGCAGGGCGGGGGGAGCTTACAATGAGCAGTTCTTC. It translates to CSASRAGGAYNEQFF.

CDR3 sequence (DNA): TGTGCCAGCGGTCAAGGGATGAATTCACCCCTCCACTTT. Encoded protein: CASGQGMNSPLHF. The rearrangement joins TRBV27 to TRBJ1-6, with unresolved D. With 8 bases removed from V and 7 bases from J, the gap between germline ends came to 12 bases. Germline CDR1 is MNHEY and CDR2 is SMNVEV (reference sequence). This CDR3 spans 13 amino acids.

This clonotype was counted between two and nine times. The rearrangement uses TRBV11-1 and TRBJ2-2; 13 bases are a match to TRBD2. Germline CDR1 is SGHAT and CDR2 is FQDESV (reference sequence). CDR3 length: 20 amino acids. J lost 0 bases, V lost 5 bases, and 12 bases had no gene match. CDR3 amino acids: CASSRSTSGRPLSNTGELFF. In nucleotides, the CDR3 is TGTGCCAGCAGCCGTTCGACTAGCGGGAGGCCCCTCTCGAACACCGGGGAGCTGTTTTTT.

This chain connects TRBV5-1 to TRBJ1-1; no definite D call. Per germline, CDR1 SGHRS and CDR2 YFSETQ. CDR3 size: 14 residues. V shed 1 base and J shed 5 bases, with 12 bases lying between them. CDR3 nucleotide sequence: TGCGCCAGCAGCTTGTCTGGGGTTGGGACTGAAGCTTTCTTT. Translating it yields CASSLSGVGTEAFF.

The chain uses TRBV6-5 and TRBJ2-3; 7 bases match TRBD1. From germline, CDR1 is MNHEY and CDR2 SVGAGI. V gave up 2 bases and J gave up 2 bases; unmatched junction bases: 7. This CDR3 region has 16 residues. The CDR3 nucleotides are TGTGCCAGCAGTTACCCTAGGGGGCCCTCCACAGATACGCAGTATTTT. Its translation is CASSYPRGPSTDTQYF.

Here the CDR3 DNA reads TGTGCCAGCACTACCCAAATCCACCGGACAGCTGAAGCTTTCTTT. Its translation: CASTTQIHRTAEAFF. The chain has TRBV12-3 or TRBV12-4 and TRBJ1-1; a possible D gene is TRBD1 (6 bases). The CDR3 is made up of 15 amino acids. V lost 7 bases and J 6 bases, leaving 21 bases between the germline ends.

This clonotype was detected many times. This rearrangement joins TRBV21-1 to TRBJ1-3; the D call of TRBD1 is as the table states it, not checked on the DNA. TRBV21-1 is an annotated pseudogene. This CDR3 is built from 17 residues. The DNA for the CDR3 is TGTGCCAGCAGCAACGAACCCTCGGGAACCTCTGGAAACACCATATATTTT. This encodes CASSNEPSGTSGNTIYF.

This clonotype was seen only a few times. The rearrangement joins TRBV28 to TRBJ1-2; D remains ambiguous. Germline CDR1 reads MDHEN; CDR2 reads SYDVKM. Between the trimmed V and J ends, which lost 2 bases and 3 bases, there was a span of 10 bases. This CDR3 is 14 amino acids long. The CDR3 region has the DNA TGTGCCAGCAGTTTAGCCCCAGACTACTATGGCTACACCTTC. This encodes CASSLAPDYYGYTF.

The V and J genes are TRBV20-1 and TRBJ2-7; unclear D gene. Germline CDR1 and CDR2: DFQATT and SNEGSKA (reference sequence). Trimming shortened V by 1 base and J by 0 bases, and 13 bases separated the two germline ends. This CDR3 spans 15 amino acids. The CDR3 loop is CSARVLSHLSYEQYF. CDR3 in DNA: TGCAGTGCTAGAGTGCTTAGCCATCTCTCCTACGAGCAGTACTTC.

The rearrangement uses TRBV3-1 and TRBJ2-7, with 10 bases lining up with TRBD2. The V gene end was trimmed by 4 bases and the J gene end by 0 bases; junction bases not matched to a gene: 6. Per germline, CDR1 LGHDT and CDR2 YNNKEL (reference sequence). The CDR3 runs to 16 residues. The CDR3 is CASSPRTSGYSYEQYF. The CDR3, as DNA: TGTGCCAGCAGCCCCCGGACTAGCGGATACTCCTACGAGCAGTACTTC.

This clonotype was picked up a small number of times. The genes are TRBV3-1 and TRBJ2-7; either TRBD1 or TRBD2 may supply D (5 bases each). The CDR3 runs to 16 residues. V was pared by 5 bases and J by 2 bases, with 19 bases between. Germline V lookup: CDR1 LGHDT, CDR2 YNNKEL (reference sequence). This chain's CDR3 is CASSFGGPGRPYEQYF. CDR3 coding DNA: TGTGCCAGCAGCTTTGGCGGCCCAGGGAGACCCTACGAGCAGTACTTC.

The sample holds a few counts of this clonotype. The chain has TRBV4-3 and TRBJ2-2; D not resolved. The CDR3 loop spans 14 amino acids. V was clipped by 0 bases and J by 8 bases, with 10 bases between them. Germline-derived CDR1 and CDR2 are LGHNA and YSLEER. The CDR3 is CASSQEATLGELFF. CDR3 nucleotide sequence: TGCGCCAGCAGCCAAGAGGCAACGTTAGGGGAGCTGTTTTTT.

This clonotype appeared a few times. The rearrangement joins TRBV10-3 to TRBJ2-3, with TRBD2 identical over 10 bases. V shed 7 bases, J shed 4 bases, and the junction held 17 bases outside the gene matches. The CDR3 extends over 18 amino acids. In germline, CDR1 is ENHRY, CDR2 SYGVKD. In DNA form, the CDR3 reads TGTGCCATCAAGGCGAGGGCGGATAGCGGGGGGAGTTCAGATACGCAGTATTTT. Translating it yields CAIKARADSGGSSDTQYF.

V is TRBV4-1 and J is TRBJ2-1; D gene uncertain. The CDR3 extends over 15 amino acids. The germline CDR1 and CDR2 sequences are MGHRA and YSYEKL. The V end lost 7 bases, the J end lost 2 bases, and 15 bases lay between the germline ends. CDR3 coding DNA: TGCGCCAGCACCCCGAGGAGCGCAGCCTACAATGAGCAGTTCTTC. It yields the protein CASTPRSAAYNEQFF.

The CDR3 loop reads CASSFGGLGNTIYF. DNA for the CDR3: TGTGCCAGCAGTTTTGGGGGGCTCGGAAACACCATATATTTT. The rearrangement joins TRBV12-3 or TRBV12-4 to TRBJ1-3; D might be TRBD1 (6 bases). V lost 3 bases and J lost 4, with 10 bases in between. The CDR3 totals 14 residues.

This clonotype was observed many times. J is TRBJ2-2 and V is TRBV2, with unresolved D. The CDR3 sequence is 15 residues long. CDR1 is SNHLY, CDR2 FYNNEI, per germline. V lost 0 bases and J lost 7, with 12 bases in between. CDR3 nucleotide sequence: TGTGCCAGCAGTGAAGCGCTTCTGGGATTCGGGGAGCTGTTTTTT. The encoded protein is CASSEALLGFGELFF.